These T cell receptor beta chains were read from a single sample in a study of cytomegalovirus exposure and HLA in healthy donors. Clones were sequenced by immunoSEQ multiplex PCR, and TCRdb holds only the in-frame ones, with some missing. The sample has some 150,000 clones; roughly 80% are singletons. Material for sequencing was PBMCs. The receptor source for this set is a woman in her fifties or sixties in good health and CMV-seronegative. Each CDR3 is given with its conserved first and last residue. The D gene is left open where the match is weak. The size field is filled for only some rows; it gives once, few, many or a size class.

d_call,clone_size,j_call,v_call,cdr3_aa,cdr3_nt
TRBD1,NA,TRBJ2-3,TRBV7-7,CASSPRPGGTQYF,TGTGCTAGCAGCCCCCGCCCAGGGGGTACGCAGTATTTT
NA,few,TRBJ1-5,TRBV14,CASSQDLDQPQHF,TGTGCCAGCAGCCAAGATCTTGATCAGCCCCAGCATTTT
NA,once,TRBJ2-2,TRBV29-1,CSVDGGIGTGELFF,TGCAGCGTTGACGGGGGAATCGGCACCGGGGAGCTGTTTTTT
NA,NA,TRBJ2-5,TRBV28,CASSSVFRETQYF,TGTGCCAGCAGTTCGGTATTCCGAGAGACCCAGTACTTC
NA,NA,TRBJ2-7,TRBV28,CASREKRYEQYF,TGTGCCAGCAGAGAGAAGAGATACGAGCAGTACTTC
NA,NA,TRBJ1-4,TRBV15,CATSRDVGAGEKLFF,TGTGCCACCAGCAGAGATGTGGGGGCGGGTGAAAAACTGTTTTTT
NA,NA,TRBJ2-7,TRBV5-4,CASSLDKVSAYEQYF,TGTGCCAGCAGCTTGGATAAGGTTAGCGCCTACGAGCAGTACTTC
NA,few,TRBJ1-1,TRBV5-1,CASSLASQGIDTEAFF,TGCGCCAGCAGCTTGGCAAGCCAGGGTATAGACACTGAAGCTTTCTTT
NA,NA,TRBJ2-4,TRBV2,CASSVWGVENIQYF,TGTGCCAGCAGTGTATGGGGGGTGGAAAACATTCAGTACTTC
NA,NA,TRBJ1-2,TRBV7-9,CASTHASYYGYTF,TGTGCCAGCACACACGCCTCCTACTATGGCTACACCTTC
NA,once,TRBJ2-3,TRBV9,CASSRGIASSTDTQYF,TGTGCCAGCTCCCGCGGAATCGCCTCTAGCACAGATACGCAGTATTTT
NA,NA,TRBJ1-5,TRBV7-8,CASSFSGMDQPQHF,TGTGCCAGCAGCTTCTCGGGGATGGATCAGCCCCAGCATTTT
NA,NA,TRBJ1-1,TRBV5-8,CASSLVRGGTEAFF,TGTGCCAGCAGCTTGGTTCGGGGGGGCACTGAAGCTTTCTTT
NA,NA,TRBJ1-1,TRBV5-1,CASSFGTNTEAFF,TGCGCCAGCAGCTTTGGCACGAACACTGAAGCTTTCTTT
NA,NA,TRBJ1-1,TRBV7-2,CASRRTGEAFF,TGTGCCAGCAGGCGTACAGGTGAAGCTTTCTTT
TRBD2,NA,TRBJ2-2,TRBV7-3,CASSFAGGGTGELFF,TGTGCCAGCAGCTTCGCGGGGGGTGGCACCGGGGAGCTGTTTTTT
NA,NA,TRBJ2-5,TRBV15,CATSRGRETQYF,TGTGCCACCAGCAGAGGGAGAGAGACCCAGTACTTC
NA,few,TRBJ1-5,TRBV6-1,CASSSGPPGQPQHF,TGTGCCAGCAGTTCCGGTCCGCCGGGTCAGCCCCAGCATTTT
TRBD1,NA,TRBJ1-1,TRBV18,CASSPGTGERGTEAFF,TGTGCCAGCTCACCGGGGACAGGGGAAAGAGGCACTGAAGCTTTCTTT
NA,few,TRBJ1-4,TRBV4-1,CASSQVAGIEKLFF,TGCGCCAGCAGCCAAGTGGCGGGTATAGAAAAACTGTTTTTT
NA,few,TRBJ1-1,TRBV6-1,CATYRGTEAFF,TGTGCCACCTACCGGGGGACTGAAGCTTTCTTT
TRBD1,NA,TRBJ2-5,TRBV19,CASRGTGLQETQYF,TGTGCCAGTAGGGGGACAGGTCTACAAGAGACCCAGTACTTC
TRBD2,once,TRBJ2-1,TRBV5-1,CASSPGGILVHEQFF,TGCGCCAGCAGCCCCGGGGGGATACTCGTGCATGAGCAGTTCTTC
NA,NA,TRBJ1-6,TRBV30,CAWSVGQGNSPLHF,TGTGCCTGGAGTGTAGGGCAGGGGAACTCACCCCTCCACTTT
TRBD2,once,TRBJ2-7,TRBV9,CASSVTSGDEQYF,TGTGCCAGCAGCGTAACTAGCGGCGACGAGCAGTACTTC
TRBD1,once,TRBJ2-1,TRBV2,CASRDRDRNEQFF,TGTGCCAGCAGGGACCGGGACAGGAATGAGCAGTTCTTC
NA,NA,TRBJ2-3,TRBV6-1,CASSQGVENTQYF,TGTGCCAGCAGTCAGGGTGTAGAAAATACGCAGTATTTT
TRBD1,NA,TRBJ2-1,TRBV10-1,CASTTGGRYNEQFF,TGCGCCAGCACCACAGGGGGCCGCTACAATGAGCAGTTCTTC
NA,few,TRBJ2-1,TRBV29-1,CSVREDGGEFF,TGCAGCGTCCGAGAGGACGGGGGTGAGTTCTTC
NA,few,TRBJ2-3,TRBV7-2,CASSPVWGRRGTDTQYF,TGTGCCAGCAGCCCCGTCTGGGGCCGACGGGGGACAGATACGCAGTATTTT
TRBD2,NA,TRBJ2-3,TRBV19,CASSLLAGGSTDTQYF,TGTGCCAGTAGTCTCCTAGCGGGGGGTTCCACAGATACGCAGTATTTT
TRBD1,NA,TRBJ2-7,TRBV7-6,CASTPGTGLYEQYF,TGTGCCAGCACTCCCGGGACAGGTCTTTACGAGCAGTACTTC